The 17 T cell receptor beta chains reported below all come from one sample, sequenced in a study of siplizumab effects on memory and regulatory T cells. Produced via immunoSEQ multiplex PCR; TCRdb's table is partial and in-frame only. The sample shows about 82,000 clones, about 91% of them seen only once. The sequencing sample was made of Tregs sorted from blood. All receptors derive from a human donor in good health.

Regarding this clone: One end of the junction fails to match germline, which may point to a read error. The V and J genes are TRBV4-3 and TRBJ2-3; D remains ambiguous. CDR1 and CDR2 (germline): LGHNA, YSLEER. The CDR3 spans 14 residues. The CDR3: CASSQVVWGDTQYF. CDR3 sequence (DNA): TGCGCCAGCAGTCAAGTAGTCTGGGGAGATACGCAGTATTTT.

V usage is TRBV20-1 and J usage is TRBJ1-1, with a possible D match to TRBD1 (6 bases). The CDR3 is made up of 11 amino acids. CDR1 DFQATT and CDR2 SNEGSKA come from the germline V gene (reference sequence). Trimming took 3 bases from V and 6 from J, leaving 8 bases between them. CDR3 protein: CSARTGAEAFF. CDR3 DNA sequence: TGCAGTGCTAGGACAGGTGCTGAAGCTTTCTTT.

V usage is TRBV7-9 and J usage is TRBJ2-5; D is unclear. CDR3 length: 11 amino acids. Looked up from germline, CDR1 is SEHNR and CDR2 is FQNEAQ (reference sequence). Trimming took 3 bases from V and 4 from J, leaving 3 bases between them. CDR3: CASSFSETQYF. The CDR3 bases are TGTGCCAGCAGCTTCTCAGAGACCCAGTACTTC.

The V gene is TRBV5-4, the J gene TRBJ1-4, with D possibly being TRBD1 (6 bases). The CDR3 is 15 residues long. Trimming removed 2 bases from V and 7 bases from J, with 15 bases in between. The V gene's germline CDR1 is SGHNT and CDR2 YYREEE (reference sequence). The CDR3 DNA reads as TGTGCCAGCAGCTTTTTTGGGGGCGTAAGTGAAAAACTGTTTTTT. It encodes CASSFFGGVSEKLFF.

V usage is TRBV7-9 and J usage is TRBJ2-5; 10 bases are a match to TRBD2. Germline CDR1 and CDR2: SEHNR and FQNEAQ (reference sequence). Losses at the gene ends were 6 bases for V and 3 bases for J; bases not matched to a gene: 7. The CDR3 is made up of 15 amino acids. CDR3: CASRPSGGAEETQYF. CDR3 in DNA: TGTGCCAGCAGACCCAGCGGGGGGGCCGAAGAGACCCAGTACTTC.

The rearrangement uses TRBV7-6 and TRBJ1-5; D is perhaps TRBD1 (5 bases). The germline V gene has CDR1 SGHVS and CDR2 FNYEAQ. V was pared by 1 base and J by 0 bases, with 16 bases between. The CDR3 contains 18 residues. The CDR3 nucleotides are TGTGCCAGCAGCTTAGGCGAATTGGCAGGGAATAGCAATCAGCCCCAGCATTTT. Translating gives CASSLGELAGNSNQPQHF.

This rearrangement joins TRBV14 to TRBJ1-2, with no clear D. The CDR3 consists of 16 residues. CDR1 and CDR2 (germline): SGHDN, FVKESK. Trimming shortened V by 1 base and J by 8 bases, and 20 bases separated the two germline ends. The CDR3 DNA is TGTGCCAGCAGCCAAGTTTATCCAGGAGGTTTCGGCGGCTACACCTTC. Translation gives CASSQVYPGGFGGYTF.

This chain uses TRBV4-3 with TRBJ2-6; 9 nucleotides align to TRBD1. J gave up 4 bases and V 4 bases, and 11 bases lay outside the gene matches. Germline CDR1 reads LGHNA; CDR2 reads YSLEER. The CDR3 length is 18 residues. The DNA for the CDR3 is TGCGCCAGCAGCCGTAGGACAGGGGAGTATGACGGGGCCAACGTCCTGACTTTC. Protein sequence: CASSRRTGEYDGANVLTF.

The chain recombines TRBV29-1 with TRBJ1-4; D might be TRBD1 (6 bases). With 6 bases removed from V and 0 bases from J, the gap between germline ends came to 20 bases. Germline V CDR1 and CDR2: SQVTM, ANQGSEA. The CDR3 length is 17 residues. In DNA form, the CDR3 reads TGCAGCGTACCCTTGTCGGACAGTATTGCAACTAATGAAAAACTGTTTTTT. Translation: CSVPLSDSIATNEKLFF.

This clone was counted a single time. The gene calls are TRBV6-9 and TRBJ1-6; 9 nucleotides line up with TRBD1. The CDR3 has 15 residues. V lost 3 bases to trimming and J lost 9 bases; unmatched junction nucleotides: 6. Germline assignment: CDR1 MNHGY and CDR2 SVAAGI. The CDR3: CASSYGGQGGSPLHF. The CDR3, as DNA: TGTGCCAGCAGTTACGGGGGACAGGGTGGTTCACCCCTCCACTTT.

The V gene is TRBV9, the J gene TRBJ2-3, with D maybe TRBD1 (5 bases). V lost 3 bases and J 1 base, leaving 12 bases between the germline ends. The V gene's germline CDR1 is SGDLS and CDR2 YYNGEE. The CDR3 has 15 amino acids. CDR3 coding DNA: TGTGCCAGCAGCGCCAGGGTCGTGGGCACAGATACGCAGTATTTT. This sequence encodes CASSARVVGTDTQYF. The full variable domain, completed using reference TRBV9 and TRBJ2-3, is DSGVTQTPKHLITATGQRVTLRCSPRSGDLSVYWYQQSLDQGLQFLIQYYNGEERAKGNILERFSAQQFPDLHSELNLSSLELGDSALYFCASSARVVGTDTQYFGPGTRLTVL.

The rearrangement joins TRBV6-4 to TRBJ2-7; 7 nucleotides match TRBD2. The CDR3 is made up of 13 amino acids. V lost 5 bases to trimming and J lost 6 bases; unmatched junction nucleotides: 7. The V gene's germline CDR1 is MRHNA and CDR2 SNTAGT. The CDR3 coding sequence is TGTGCCAGCAGTCGGGACTACCTATCCGAGCAGTACTTC. Protein sequence: CASSRDYLSEQYF.

The chain couples TRBV4-2 to TRBJ2-1; D may be TRBD2 (5 bases). V lost 0 bases and J lost 3, with 9 bases in between. The CDR3 has 15 residues. The V gene's germline CDR1 is LGHNA and CDR2 YNFKEQ. As DNA, the CDR3 is TGTGCCAGCAGCCAAGATCCCGGGGACTACAATGAGCAGTTCTTC. Its protein is CASSQDPGDYNEQFF.

V gene TRBV5-1 combines with J gene TRBJ1-1, with no clear D. V shed 5 bases and J shed 5 bases, with 10 bases lying between them. Germline V lookup: CDR1 SGHRS, CDR2 YFSETQ. CDR3 length: 12 residues. CDR3: CASSSVGTEAFF. In DNA, the CDR3 is TGCGCCAGCAGTTCGGTCGGGACTGAAGCTTTCTTT.

The chain couples TRBV28 to TRBJ1-6; D ambiguous. V shed 6 bases and J shed 5 bases, with 8 bases lying between them. This CDR3 is built from 13 residues. Germline CDR1 is MDHEN and CDR2 is SYDVKM. The CDR3 region is CASSPLHNSPLHF. The CDR3 coding sequence is TGTGCCAGCAGCCCCCTCCATAATTCACCCCTCCACTTT. Full variable domain (missing parts from reference TRBV28 and TRBJ1-6): DVKVTQSSRYLVKRTGEKVFLECVQDMDHENMFWYRQDPGLGLRLIYFSYDVKMKEKGDIPEGYSVSREKKERFSLILESASTNQTSMYLCASSPLHNSPLHFGNGTRLTVT.

CDR3 coding DNA: TGTGCCAGTAGTACCCGACAGGAGATGCAAAATCAGCCCCAGCATTTT. It yields the protein CASSTRQEMQNQPQHF. The chain links TRBV19 to TRBJ1-5, with a possible D match to TRBD1 (6 bases). The CDR3 consists of 16 residues. Between the trimmed V and J ends, which lost 4 bases and 4 bases, there was a span of 17 bases. CDR1 and CDR2 from the germline V gene are LNHDA and SQIVND (reference sequence).

The chain has TRBV7-6 and TRBJ2-3; the D gene is possibly TRBD2 (7 bases). CDR3 length: 13 amino acids. Germline CDR1 reads SGHVS; CDR2 reads FNYEAQ. V was cut by 8 bases and J by 7 bases, with 16 bases left in between. Here the CDR3 DNA reads TGTGCCAGCGGCCCCCGGGGGGCCTATACGCAGTATTTT. This codes for CASGPRGAYTQYF.